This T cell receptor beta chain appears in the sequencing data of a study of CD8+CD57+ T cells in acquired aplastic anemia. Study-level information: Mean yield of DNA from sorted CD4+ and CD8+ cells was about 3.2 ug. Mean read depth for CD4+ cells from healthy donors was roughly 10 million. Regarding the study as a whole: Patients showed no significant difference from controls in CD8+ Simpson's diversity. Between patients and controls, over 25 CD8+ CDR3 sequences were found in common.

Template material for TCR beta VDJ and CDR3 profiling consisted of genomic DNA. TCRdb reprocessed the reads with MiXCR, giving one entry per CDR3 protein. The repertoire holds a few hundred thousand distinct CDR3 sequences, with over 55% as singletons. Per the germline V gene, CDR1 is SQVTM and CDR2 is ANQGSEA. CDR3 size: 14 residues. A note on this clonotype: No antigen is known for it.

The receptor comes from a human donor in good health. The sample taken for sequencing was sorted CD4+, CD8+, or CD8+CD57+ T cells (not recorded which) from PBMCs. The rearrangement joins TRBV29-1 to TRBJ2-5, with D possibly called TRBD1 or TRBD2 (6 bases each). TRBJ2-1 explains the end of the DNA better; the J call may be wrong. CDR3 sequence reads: CSVEGVGGADEQFF. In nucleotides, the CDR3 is TGCAGCGTTGAGGGGGTGGGGGGCGCTGATGAGCAGTTCTTC.